A single sample gave rise to the 14 T cell receptor beta chains below, sequenced in a study of OX40 agonist ivuxolimab in advanced cancers. Sequencing was performed with immunoSEQ multiplex PCR; in TCRdb, only in-frame clones are kept and a portion is missing. The data contain 30,000 to 40,000 clones, approximately 90% of them singletons. This specimen was CD4+ or CD8+ T cells sorted from blood, taken in a trial of the OX40 agonist ivuxolimab. The receptors stem from an adult with an advanced solid tumor such as melanoma, head and neck, liver or kidney cancer.

The J gene is TRBJ2-7, the V gene TRBV2, with TRBD2 matching over 8 bases. This CDR3 has 14 residues. V lost 6 bases and J lost 8; bases outside the gene matches: 12. Germline V CDR1 and CDR2: SNHLY, FYNNEI. CDR3: CASSSGLAGTQQYF. In DNA, the CDR3 is TGTGCCAGCAGCAGTGGACTAGCTGGGACACAGCAGTACTTC. The full variable domain, rest sourced from reference TRBV2 and TRBJ2-7, is EPEVTQTPSHQVTQMGQEVILRCVPISNHLYFYWYRQILGQKVEFLVSFYNNEISEKSEIFDDQFSVERPDGSNFTLKIRSTKLEDSAMYFCASSSGLAGTQQYFGPGTRLTVT.

The V gene is TRBV4-1, the J gene TRBJ2-7; TRBD1 agrees at 9 bases. J gave up 4 bases and V 1 base, and 5 bases lay outside the gene matches. The CDR3 extends over 15 amino acids. The germline V gene has CDR1 MGHRA and CDR2 YSYEKL. The DNA of the CDR3 is TGCGCCAGCAGCCAAGCGGGACAGGGAGCTTACGAGCAGTACTTC. Protein sequence: CASSQAGQGAYEQYF.

The genes are TRBV29-1 and TRBJ1-2; D perhaps matches TRBD1 (6 bases). This CDR3 spans 11 amino acids. Germline-derived CDR1 and CDR2 are SQVTM and ANQGSEA. V was trimmed by 3 bases and J by 6 bases, leaving 8 bases between them. In DNA, the CDR3 is TGCAGCGTTGAGGAGGGGGATGGCTACACCTTC. It encodes CSVEEGDGYTF.

This clone was seen only once. V is TRBV28 and J is TRBJ2-5, with TRBD2 matching over 11 bases. There are 16 residues in the CDR3. Germline assignment: CDR1 MDHEN and CDR2 SYDVKM. V shed 6 bases, J shed 3 bases, and the junction held 9 bases outside the gene matches. In DNA, the CDR3 is TGTGCCAGCAGCTCCCCCGGGACTAGCGGAGAAGAGACCCAGTACTTC. Its translation is CASSSPGTSGEETQYF.

The chain carries TRBV11-2 and TRBJ2-7; TRBD2 matches 11 bases. The CDR3 length is 14 residues. Germline lookup yields CDR1 SGHAT and CDR2 FQNNGV. J lost 4 bases, V lost 7 bases, and 6 bases had no gene match. The CDR3 DNA sequence: TGTGCCAGCATAGCCGGGACTAGCGGTTACGAGCAGTACTTC. It translates to CASIAGTSGYEQYF.

The chain couples TRBV11-2 to TRBJ2-7; TRBD1 might be the D (6 bases). The V end was cut by 3 bases, the J end by 3 bases, with 12 bases between. The CDR3 is 14 residues long. In germline, CDR1 is SGHAT, CDR2 FQNNGV. This CDR3 is CASSFGDTYYEQYF. The CDR3 coding sequence is TGTGCCAGCAGCTTCGGGGACACCTACTACGAGCAGTACTTC.

V gene TRBV7-9 combines with J gene TRBJ1-2; 12 bases are a match to TRBD1. This CDR3 has 15 amino acids. J gave up 8 bases and V 5 bases, and 9 bases lay outside the gene matches. Germline values: CDR1 SEHNR, CDR2 FQNEAQ (reference sequence). CDR3 in DNA: TGTGCCAGCAGCCCACAGGGACAGGGGGCGAGAGGCTACACCTTC. Encoded protein: CASSPQGQGARGYTF.

V is TRBV9 and J is TRBJ2-3; D is uncertain. The CDR3 is made up of 12 amino acids. The ends were cut back, 0 bases at V and 5 bases at J, with 4 bases in the middle. CDR1 is SGDLS, CDR2 YYNGEE, per germline. The CDR3: CASSVVGDTQYF. The CDR3 nucleotides read TGTGCCAGCAGCGTAGTTGGAGATACGCAGTATTTT.

The gene calls are TRBV10-2 and TRBJ2-5, with D unresolved. CDR3 length: 13 amino acids. The V gene lost 3 bases and the J gene lost 5 bases, with 10 bases spanning the gap. The germline CDR1 and CDR2 sequences are WSHSY and SAAADI. CDR3 sequence (DNA): TGCGCCAGCAGTGATTGGGTTGGGGAGACCCAGTACTTC. Protein: CASSDWVGETQYF.

The chain is built from TRBV19 and TRBJ2-2, with 8 nucleotides matching TRBD1. V was pared by 6 bases and J by 7 bases, with 7 bases of the junction left unmatched. The CDR3 consists of 14 residues. Germline-derived CDR1 and CDR2 are LNHDA and SQIVND (reference sequence). The CDR3 coding sequence is TGTGCCAGTAGGCGGACAGGGCAGGGCGGGGAGCTGTTTTTT. This encodes CASRRTGQGGELFF.

The gene calls are TRBV12-2 and TRBJ1-1; the tabulated D call, TRBD1, remains unverified against the DNA. TRBV12-2 is deemed a pseudogene. The CDR3 has 19 amino acids. Here the CDR3 DNA reads TGTGCAAGTCGCTTTAGCGACAGGGACCTGAATTTTATGAACACTGAAGCTTTCTTT. It encodes CASRFSDRDLNFMNTEAFF.

J is TRBJ1-5 and V is TRBV6-1; a weak D match, TRBD1 (5 bases). Germline-derived CDR1 and CDR2 are MNHNS and SASEGT. There are 13 residues in the CDR3. V was shortened by 3 bases and J by 7 bases, with 10 bases between the two germline ends. The CDR3 DNA follows: TGTGCCAGCAGTGAGCAGGGTTTACAGCCCCAGCATTTT. Translated, it gives CASSEQGLQPQHF.

The rearrangement links TRBV6-5 to TRBJ1-1; 9 bases line up with TRBD1. Trimming removed 0 bases from V and 3 bases from J; junction bases left unmatched: 5. CDR3 length: 16 amino acids. Germline lookup yields CDR1 MNHEY and CDR2 SVGAGI. The CDR3 region is CASSYSGTGSDTEAFF. In nucleotides, the CDR3 is TGTGCCAGCAGTTACTCGGGGACAGGGTCGGACACTGAAGCTTTCTTT.

This chain links TRBV4-1 with TRBJ1-4; D is possibly TRBD1 (6 bases). Trimming stripped 2 bases from V and 3 bases from J, with 16 bases between. CDR1 and CDR2 from the germline V gene are MGHRA and YSYEKL. CDR3 length: 17 residues. In DNA, the CDR3 is TGCGCCAGCAGCCAACTACAGGGTGTCCCAGCTAATGAAAAACTGTTTTTT. Protein product: CASSQLQGVPANEKLFF.